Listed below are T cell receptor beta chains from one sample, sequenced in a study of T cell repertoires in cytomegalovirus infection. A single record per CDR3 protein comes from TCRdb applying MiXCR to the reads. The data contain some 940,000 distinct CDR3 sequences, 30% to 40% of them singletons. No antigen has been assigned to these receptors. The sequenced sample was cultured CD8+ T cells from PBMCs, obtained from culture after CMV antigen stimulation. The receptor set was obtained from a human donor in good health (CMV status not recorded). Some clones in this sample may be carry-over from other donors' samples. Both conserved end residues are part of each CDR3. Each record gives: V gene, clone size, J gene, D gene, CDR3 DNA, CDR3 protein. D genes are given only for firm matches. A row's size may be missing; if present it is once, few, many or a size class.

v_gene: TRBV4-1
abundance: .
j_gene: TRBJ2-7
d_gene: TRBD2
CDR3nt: TGCGCCAGCAGCCAAGCGGGACTAGCGGGAGGGCTGGACGAGCAGTACTTC
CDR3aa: CASSQAGLAGGLDEQYF

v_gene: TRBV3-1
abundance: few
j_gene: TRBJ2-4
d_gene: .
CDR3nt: TGTGCCAGCAGCCAGGAAGGCGCGGGCCTAGCCAAAAACATTCAGTACTTC
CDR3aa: CASSQEGAGLAKNIQYF

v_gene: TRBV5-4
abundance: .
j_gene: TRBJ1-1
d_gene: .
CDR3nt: TGTGCCAGCAGCTTGGGACAGCCCGCTTTCTTT
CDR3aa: CASSLGQPAFF

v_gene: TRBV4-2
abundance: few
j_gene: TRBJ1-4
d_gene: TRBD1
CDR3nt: TGTGCCAGCAGCCAAGATTTTTGGGGACAGGGTAATGAAAAACTGTTTTTT
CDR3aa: CASSQDFWGQGNEKLFF

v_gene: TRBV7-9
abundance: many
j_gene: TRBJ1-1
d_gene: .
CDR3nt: TGTGCCAGCAGCTTAGTTACAGCGAACACTGAAGCTTTCTTT
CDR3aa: CASSLVTANTEAFF

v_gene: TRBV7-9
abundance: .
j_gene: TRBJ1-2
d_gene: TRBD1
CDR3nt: TGTGCCAGCAGCTTATACGGGGACAGTAGGAATGGCTACACCTTC
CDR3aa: CASSLYGDSRNGYTF

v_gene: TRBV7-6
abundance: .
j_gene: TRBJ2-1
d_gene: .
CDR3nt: TGTGCCAACACCCCGGAGGGGGGCGGAAATGAGCAGTTCTTC
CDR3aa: CANTPEGGGNEQFF

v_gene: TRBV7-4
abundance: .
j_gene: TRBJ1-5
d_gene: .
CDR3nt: TGTGCCAGCAGCTTAGACAATCAGCTCCAGCATTTT
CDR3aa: CASSLDNQLQHF

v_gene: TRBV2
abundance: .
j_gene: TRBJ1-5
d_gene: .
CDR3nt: TGTGCCAGCAGTGAAGCGATTTATAGCAATCAGCCCCAGCATTTT
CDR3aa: CASSEAIYSNQPQHF

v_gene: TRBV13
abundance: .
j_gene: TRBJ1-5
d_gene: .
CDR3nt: TGTGCCAGCAGCTTAGGCCCGCGGGGTCAGCCCCAGCATTTT
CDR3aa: CASSLGPRGQPQHF

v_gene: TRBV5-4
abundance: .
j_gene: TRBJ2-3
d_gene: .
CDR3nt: TGTGCCAGCAGCTTGGAACTAGCCACGGATACGCAGTATTTT
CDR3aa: CASSLELATDTQYF

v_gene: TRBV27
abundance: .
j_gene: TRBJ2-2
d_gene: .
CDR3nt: TGTGCCAGCCGATTTGGGGTGGCCGGGGAGCTGTTTTTT
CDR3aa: CASRFGVAGELFF

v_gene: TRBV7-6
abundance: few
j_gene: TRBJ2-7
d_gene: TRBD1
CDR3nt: TGTGCCAGCAGCTTGCAGGGACAGGGCGAGCAGTACTTC
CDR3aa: CASSLQGQGEQYF

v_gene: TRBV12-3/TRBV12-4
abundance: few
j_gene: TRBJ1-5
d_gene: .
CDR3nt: TGTGCCAGCAGTGTCTCCGGGAGTCAGCCCCAGCATTTT
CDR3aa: CASSVSGSQPQHF

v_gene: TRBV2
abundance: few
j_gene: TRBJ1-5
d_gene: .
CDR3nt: TGTGCCGTTGGGTGGGGAGGGAGCAATCAGCCCCAGCATTTT
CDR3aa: CAVGWGGSNQPQHF

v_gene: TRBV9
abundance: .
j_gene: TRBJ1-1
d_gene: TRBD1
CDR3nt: TGTGCCAGCCGCAAGACAGGGTTGGAGACTGAAGCTTTCTTT
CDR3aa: CASRKTGLETEAFF

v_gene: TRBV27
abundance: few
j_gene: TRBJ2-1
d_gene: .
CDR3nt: TGTGCCAGCAGTTTAGGCGGGACAGCCAACAATGAGCAGTTCTTC
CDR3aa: CASSLGGTANNEQFF

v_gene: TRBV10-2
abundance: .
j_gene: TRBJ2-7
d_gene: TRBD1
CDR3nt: TGCGCCAGCAAACAGGGGGGTTACGAGCAGTACTTC
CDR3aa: CASKQGGYEQYF

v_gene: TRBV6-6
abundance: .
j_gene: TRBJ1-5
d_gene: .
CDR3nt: TGTGCCAGCGGAATCAAAGACGCAGGGCCGAATCAGCCCCAGCATTTT
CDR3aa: CASGIKDAGPNQPQHF

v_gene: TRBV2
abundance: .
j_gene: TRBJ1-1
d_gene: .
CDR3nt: TGTGCCAGCAGTGACCCCGGTGGGAGGAACACTGAAGCTTTCTTT
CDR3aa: CASSDPGGRNTEAFF

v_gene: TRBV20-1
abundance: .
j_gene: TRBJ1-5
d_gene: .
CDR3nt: TGCAGTGCGGATGTGGGGGAGTTGGATAGCAATCAGCCCCAGCATTTT
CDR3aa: CSADVGELDSNQPQHF

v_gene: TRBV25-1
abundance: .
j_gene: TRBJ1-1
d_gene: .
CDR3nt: TGTGCCAGCAGTGTATTGCACGGGGGTTCAACTGAAGCTTTCTTT
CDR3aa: CASSVLHGGSTEAFF

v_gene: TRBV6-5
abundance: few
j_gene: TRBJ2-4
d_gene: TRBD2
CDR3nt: TGTGCCACCGGGGGGGCCAGAGCCAAAAACATTCAGTACTTC
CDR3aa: CATGGARAKNIQYF

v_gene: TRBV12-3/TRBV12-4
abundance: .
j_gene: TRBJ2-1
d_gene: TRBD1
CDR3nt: TGTGCCAGCAGTTCGACAGGGTGGGTGTACAATGAGCAGTTCTTC
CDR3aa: CASSSTGWVYNEQFF

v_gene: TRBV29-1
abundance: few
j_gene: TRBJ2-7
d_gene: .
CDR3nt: TGCAGCGTCCAAGGCCCCCCCTACGAGCAGTACTTC
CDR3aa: CSVQGPPYEQYF